Presented here are 24 T cell receptor beta chains from one specimen sequenced in a study of control samples from healthy donors and cancer patients. Sequenced by immunoSEQ multiplex PCR; TCRdb stores in-frame clones only, minus some. The repertoire holds nearly 9,500 clones, roughly 91% seen once, with just under 20% in the top ten. Sample: PBMCs. The receptors were sampled from a man in his 60s with colorectal cancer.

The gene calls are TRBV7-8 and TRBJ2-7, with D possibly being TRBD1 (5 bases). V dropped 1 base and J dropped 3 bases, with 10 bases sitting between them. The CDR3 is 14 amino acids. Germline V gene sequence: CDR1 SGHVS, CDR2 FQNEAQ. CDR3 sequence: CASSLVGRDYEQYF. Here the CDR3 DNA reads TGTGCCAGCAGCTTAGTAGGCAGGGACTACGAGCAGTACTTC. Together with reference TRBV7-8 and TRBJ2-7, the CDR3 gives the full variable domain: GAGVSQSPRYKVAKRGQDVALRCDPISGHVSLFWYQQALGQGPEFLTYFQNEAQLDKSGLPSDRFFAERPEGSVSTLKIQRTQQEDSAVYLCASSLVGRDYEQYFGPGTRLTVT.

The chain combines TRBV6-2 or TRBV6-3 with TRBJ2-5; D is unclear. The CDR3 consists of 17 residues. Germline lookup yields CDR1 MNHEY and CDR2 SVGEGT. Trimming shortened V by 2 bases and J by 0 bases, and 16 bases separated the two germline ends. The CDR3 loop is CASSYPPRHLYQETQYF. The CDR3 DNA is TGTGCCAGCAGTTACCCGCCGCGACACCTGTACCAAGAGACCCAGTACTTC.

The rearrangement uses TRBV29-1 and TRBJ2-1, with 10 nucleotides matching TRBD2. CDR1 and CDR2 from the germline V gene are SQVTM and ANQGSEA. The length of the CDR3 is 15 residues. Trimming cost V 7 bases and J 1 base; bases outside gene matches: 7. CDR3 sequence reads: CSAASSGGSYNEQFF. The CDR3 DNA reads TGCAGCGCCGCAAGTAGCGGGGGGTCCTACAATGAGCAGTTCTTC.

The chain is built from TRBV6-6 and TRBJ2-3; 8 bases fit TRBD1. Germline CDR1 and CDR2: MNHNY and SVGAGI (reference sequence). Germline trimming cut 4 bases from V and 3 bases from J; bases unmatched to any gene: 6. The CDR3 has 15 residues. The CDR3 loop reads CASSFLQGVTDTQYF. In nucleotides, the CDR3 is TGTGCCAGCAGTTTTCTACAGGGGGTGACAGATACGCAGTATTTT.

J is TRBJ2-1 and V is TRBV19, with TRBD1 matching 11 bases. This CDR3 is built from 17 residues. Germline loops: CDR1 LNHDA, CDR2 SQIVND (reference sequence). V gave up 2 bases and J gave up 8 bases; unmatched junction bases: 11. DNA of the CDR3: TGTGCCAGTAGTATATCACTAGGACAGGGGGCTCGGGATGAGCAGTTCTTC. Amino acid sequence: CASSISLGQGARDEQFF.

V gene TRBV6-5 combines with J gene TRBJ1-1; possible D gene TRBD1, 5 bases. V was cut by 6 bases and J by 5 bases, with 10 bases left in between. Germline CDR1 is MNHEY and CDR2 is SVGAGI. The CDR3 loop spans 12 amino acids. The CDR3 DNA follows: TGTGCCAGCAGCCCCAGGGTGACTGAAGCTTTCTTT. Protein product: CASSPRVTEAFF.

The gene calls are TRBV5-1 and TRBJ1-5, with 7 bases that match TRBD1. This CDR3 is 15 amino acids long. Unmatched junction bases numbered 13, after V lost 4 bases and J lost 9 bases. The germline V gene has CDR1 SGHRS and CDR2 YFSETQ. The CDR3 region has the DNA TGCGCCAGCAGCCGAACAGGGGCGTCGGGAGGGCCCCAGCATTTT. Translated, it gives CASSRTGASGGPQHF.

The rearrangement uses TRBV6-2 or TRBV6-3 and TRBJ2-5, with no clear D. This CDR3 region has 12 residues. With 6 bases removed from V and 5 bases from J, the gap between germline ends came to 10 bases. Germline loops: CDR1 MNHEY, CDR2 SVGEGT. The CDR3 here is CASSRDRETQYF. The CDR3 DNA reads as TGTGCCAGCAGCCGCGACCGGGAGACCCAGTACTTC.

The chain has TRBV7-2 and TRBJ2-7; no firm D call. The V end lost 4 bases, the J end lost 2 bases, and 3 bases lay between the germline ends. CDR3 length equals 11 residues. Germline CDR1 SGHTA, CDR2 FQGNSA. CDR3 in amino acids: CASSYTYEQYF. The CDR3 DNA is TGTGCCAGCAGCTACACCTACGAGCAGTACTTC.

The chain uses TRBV2 and TRBJ2-3, with 7 bases lining up with TRBD1. The CDR3 length is 13 residues. CDR1 is SNHLY and CDR2 is FYNNEI in the germline V gene. V lost 7 bases, J lost 4 bases, and 5 bases stayed unmatched. The DNA of the CDR3 is TGTGCCAGCAAGGGGCAGGGGGCAGATACGCAGTATTTT. It codes for CASKGQGADTQYF.

The chain joins TRBV28 to TRBJ2-4; maybe TRBD2 (7 bases). The V end was cut by 1 base, the J end by 2 bases, with 15 bases between. The germline CDR1 and CDR2 sequences are MDHEN and SYDVKM. The CDR3 consists of 17 residues. In DNA form, the CDR3 reads TGTGCCAGCAGTTTATTCCCCAAGGGGGGGACCAAAAACATTCAGTACTTC. Its protein is CASSLFPKGGTKNIQYF. The whole variable domain, filled in from reference TRBV28 and TRBJ2-4, reads DVKVTQSSRYLVKRTGEKVFLECVQDMDHENMFWYRQDPGLGLRLIYFSYDVKMKEKGDIPEGYSVSREKKERFSLILESASTNQTSMYLCASSLFPKGGTKNIQYFGAGTRLSVL.

V usage is TRBV5-8 and J usage is TRBJ2-7; no clear D gene. Trimming removed 1 base at V and 9 bases at J, with 8 bases between. The CDR3 is 11 residues long. Germline CDR1 is SGHTS and CDR2 is YDEGEE. This chain's CDR3 is CASSLMVGQYF. Written as DNA, the CDR3 is TGTGCCAGCAGCTTGATGGTGGGGCAGTACTTC.

The CDR3 sequence is CASSPLRQEGTEAFF. The CDR3 region has the DNA TGTGCCAGCTCACCGCTTCGACAGGAAGGCACTGAAGCTTTCTTT. The rearrangement links TRBV18 to TRBJ1-1; a possible D gene is TRBD1 (6 bases). CDR1 and CDR2 (germline): KGHSH, LQKENI. V shed 3 bases and J shed 4 bases, with 15 bases lying between them. The CDR3 extends over 15 amino acids.

The CDR3 spells CASSRTSENTGELFF. The CDR3 bases are TGTGCCAGCAGTCGGACTAGCGAGAACACCGGGGAGCTGTTTTTT. The chain combines TRBV28 with TRBJ2-2, with 9 bases matching TRBD2. The V and J ends lost 5 bases and 1 base, in that order; junction bases with no gene match: 2. From germline, CDR1 is MDHEN and CDR2 SYDVKM. The CDR3 extends over 15 amino acids.

The chain employs TRBV5-1 and TRBJ2-7; 9 bases fit TRBD2. The CDR3 is 14 amino acids. The V gene end was trimmed by 1 base and the J gene end by 2 bases; junction bases not matched to a gene: 1. The germline CDR1 and CDR2 sequences are SGHRS and YFSETQ. The chain's CDR3 is CASSLLAGTYEQYF. DNA for the CDR3: TGCGCCAGCAGCTTGCTAGCGGGAACCTACGAGCAGTACTTC.

The V gene is TRBV10-3, the J gene TRBJ2-7; D may match TRBD1 or TRBD2 (5 bases each). Trimming removed 10 bases from V and 3 bases from J, with 13 bases in between. Germline-derived CDR1 and CDR2 are ENHRY and SYGVKD. The CDR3 is made up of 12 amino acids. The CDR3 DNA follows: TGTGCCACAAGGGACGGAAACTACGAGCAGTACTTC. Translation gives CATRDGNYEQYF.

This chain links TRBV27 with TRBJ1-2; no firm D call. Germline assignment: CDR1 MNHEY and CDR2 SMNVEV (reference sequence). With 6 bases removed from V and 2 bases from J, the gap between germline ends came to 19 bases. The CDR3 contains 16 residues. CDR3 sequence reads: CASSLTIQEFNYGYTF. The CDR3 DNA is TGTGCCAGCAGCCTCACCATTCAAGAATTCAACTATGGCTACACCTTC.

V gene TRBV30 combines with J gene TRBJ1-2, with TRBD1 identical over 7 bases. Germline assignment: CDR1 GTSNPN and CDR2 SVGIG (reference sequence). V dropped 1 base and J dropped 8; count of bases not matched to a gene: 4. This CDR3 region has 12 residues. The CDR3 protein is CAWSGDRGGYTF. Written as DNA, the CDR3 is TGTGCCTGGAGTGGGGACAGAGGCGGCTACACCTTC.

The chain recombines TRBV27 with TRBJ2-2; 9 bases fit TRBD1. Trimming at V came to 2 bases and at J to 3 bases, leaving 1 base not matched to a gene. This CDR3 has 15 amino acids. The germline V gene encodes CDR1 MNHEY and CDR2 SMNVEV (reference sequence). The CDR3 DNA follows: TGTGCCAGCAGTTTAGACAGGGGGTACACCGGGGAGCTGTTTTTT. Its protein product is CASSLDRGYTGELFF.

The chain is built from TRBV4-2 and TRBJ2-1; a weak D match, TRBD2 (7 bases). Germline V gene lookup returns CDR1 LGHNA and CDR2 YNFKEQ. The CDR3 runs 15 residues. V shed 1 base and J shed 9 bases, with 16 bases lying between them. The CDR3 region has the DNA TGTGCCAGCAGCCAAGCTGGGGGGGGGCCAGGTGAGCAGTTCTTC. Protein product: CASSQAGGGPGEQFF.

This chain joins TRBV6-2 or TRBV6-3 and TRBJ2-4; no definite D call. This CDR3 has 14 amino acids. V lost 2 bases and J 6 bases, leaving 11 bases between the germline ends. Germline lookup yields CDR1 MNHEY and CDR2 SVGEGT. The CDR3, as DNA: TGTGCCAGCAGTTACCTGGGGTCGCGAAACATTCAGTACTTC. Its translation: CASSYLGSRNIQYF.

This sequence joins TRBV19 and TRBJ1-5, with a weak D call TRBD1 (5 bases). Germline V CDR1 and CDR2: LNHDA, SQIVND (reference sequence). V was pared by 3 bases and J by 2 bases, with 11 bases between. The CDR3 length is 15 residues. The chain's CDR3 is CASSMWGGGNQPQHF. For the CDR3, the DNA is TGTGCCAGTAGTATGTGGGGGGGAGGCAATCAGCCCCAGCATTTT.

This clone counts as hyperexpanded. The V and J genes are TRBV9 and TRBJ2-2; perhaps D is TRBD1 or TRBD2 (5 bases each). Deletions cut 2 bases from V and 0 bases from J, with 14 bases between. The CDR3 is 17 residues long. Germline V gene sequence: CDR1 SGDLS, CDR2 YYNGEE. This CDR3 reads CASSVKTGTANTGELFF. The CDR3 DNA reads TGTGCCAGCAGCGTCAAGACCGGGACCGCGAACACCGGGGAGCTGTTTTTT.

This chain joins TRBV7-3 and TRBJ2-5, with 10 bases that match TRBD2. CDR3 length: 15 amino acids. V lost 5 bases and J lost 2; bases outside the gene matches: 5. Germline V gene lookup returns CDR1 SGHTA and CDR2 FQGTGA. The DNA for the CDR3 is TGTGCCAGCAGCATAGGACTAGCGGTTCAAGAGACCCAGTACTTC. Its translation is CASSIGLAVQETQYF.